The T cell receptor beta chain under discussion was sequenced for a study of graft-versus-host responses after intestinal transplantation. Here immunoSEQ multiplex PCR was the method, and the copy in TCRdb shows in-frame clones only, minus some. The sample shows tens of thousands of clones, under 95% of them seen only once. Details on this clone: Its antigen remains unknown.

Germline V gives CDR1 MDHEN, CDR2 SYDVKM. The CDR3 runs 15 residues. Trimming stripped 8 bases from V and 2 bases from J, with 19 bases between. This clonotype was obtained from a human donor who received an intestinal transplant. The sequencing used unstimulated CD8+ T cells sorted from spleen or lymph node cells, collected before intestinal transplant. This chain connects TRBV28 to TRBJ2-7; D unresolved. The CDR3 DNA is TGTGCCAGCCGAACTACCCGTGCCTCCCCCTACGAGCAGTACTTC. It codes for CASRTTRASPYEQYF.